The present entry profiles one T cell receptor beta chain with its context. The antigen is undetermined. This record belongs to a study of T cell responses to AZD1222 COVID-19 vaccine. General study results and limits: Two AZD1222 doses significantly raised spike-specific TCR breadth and depth over controls. Repertoire sampling happened only post peak T cell response. Dominant CD4 TCR responses targeted spike regions 160-218 and 743-854. Clonal diversity was possibly underestimated, and the donors were mostly white British, with more females.

The germline V gene has CDR1 SEHNR and CDR2 FQNEAQ (reference sequence). Trimming took off 1 base at V and 7 bases at J, with 13 bases between the two ends. This CDR3 is 14 amino acids long. Profiled with immunoSEQ multiplex PCR; TCRdb holds only in-frame clones, not every one. The sample has about 26,000 clones; 88% are singletons. The source is an adult who received the AZD1222 COVID-19 vaccine. Sequencing was performed on peripheral blood, taken 28 days after the second AZD1222 dose. V usage is TRBV7-9 and J usage is TRBJ2-5; D perhaps matches TRBD2 (6 bases). CDR3 nucleotides: TGTGCCAGCAGCTTAGAGTCCCGCGGGGCGACCCAGTACTTC. Translation: CASSLESRGATQYF. Together with reference TRBV7-9 and TRBJ2-5, the CDR3 gives the full variable domain: DTGVSQNPRHKITKRGQNVTFRCDPISEHNRLYWYRQTLGQGPEFLTYFQNEAQLEKSRLLSDRFSAERPKGSFSTLEIQRTEQGDSAMYLCASSLESRGATQYFGPGTRLLVL.